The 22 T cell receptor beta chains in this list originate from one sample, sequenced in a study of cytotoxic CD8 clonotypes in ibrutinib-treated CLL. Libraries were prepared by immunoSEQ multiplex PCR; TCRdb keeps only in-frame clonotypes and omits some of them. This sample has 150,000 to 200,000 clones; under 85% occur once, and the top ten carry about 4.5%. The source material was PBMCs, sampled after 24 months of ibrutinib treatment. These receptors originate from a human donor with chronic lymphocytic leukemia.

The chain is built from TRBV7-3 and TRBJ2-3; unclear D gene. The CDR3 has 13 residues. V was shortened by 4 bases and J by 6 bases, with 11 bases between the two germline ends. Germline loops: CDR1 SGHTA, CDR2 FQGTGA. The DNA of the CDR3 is TGTGCCAGCAGCTATTCCCCGGCGGATACGCAGTATTTT. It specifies CASSYSPADTQYF.

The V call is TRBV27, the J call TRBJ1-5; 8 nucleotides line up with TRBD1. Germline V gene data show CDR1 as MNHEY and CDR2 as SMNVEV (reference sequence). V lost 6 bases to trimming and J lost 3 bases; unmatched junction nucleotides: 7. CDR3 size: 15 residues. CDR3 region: CASSSGTGFNQPQHF. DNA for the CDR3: TGTGCCAGCAGCTCCGGGACAGGCTTCAATCAGCCCCAGCATTTT.

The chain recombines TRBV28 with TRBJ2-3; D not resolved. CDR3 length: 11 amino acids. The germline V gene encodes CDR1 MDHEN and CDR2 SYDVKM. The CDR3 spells CAVQITDTQYF. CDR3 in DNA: TGTGCGGTACAGATCACAGATACGCAGTATTTT.

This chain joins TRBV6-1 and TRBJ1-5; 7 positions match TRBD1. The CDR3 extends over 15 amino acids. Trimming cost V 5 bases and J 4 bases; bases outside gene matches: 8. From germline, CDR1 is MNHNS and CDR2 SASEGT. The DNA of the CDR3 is TGTGCCAGCAGTCTATTTCGGGACAGTAATCAGCCCCAGCATTTT. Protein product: CASSLFRDSNQPQHF.

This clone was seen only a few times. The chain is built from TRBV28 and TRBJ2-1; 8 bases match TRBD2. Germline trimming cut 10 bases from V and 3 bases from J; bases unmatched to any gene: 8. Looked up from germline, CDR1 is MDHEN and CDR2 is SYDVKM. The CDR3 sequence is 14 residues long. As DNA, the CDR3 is TGTGCCACCAAGCGGGAGCGTCGCTACAATGAGCAGTTCTTC. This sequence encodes CATKRERRYNEQFF. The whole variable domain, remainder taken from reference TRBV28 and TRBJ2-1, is DVKVTQSSRYLVKRTGEKVFLECVQDMDHENMFWYRQDPGLGLRLIYFSYDVKMKEKGDIPEGYSVSREKKERFSLILESASTNQTSMYLCATKRERRYNEQFFGPGTRLTVL.

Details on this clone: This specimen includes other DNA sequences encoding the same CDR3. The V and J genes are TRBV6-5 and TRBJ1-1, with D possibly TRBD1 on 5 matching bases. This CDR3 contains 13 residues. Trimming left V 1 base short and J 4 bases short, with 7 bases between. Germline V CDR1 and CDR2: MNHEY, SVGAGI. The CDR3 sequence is CASSYLGGTEAFF. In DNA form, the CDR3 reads TGTGCCAGCAGTTACTTGGGGGGCACTGAAGCTTTCTTT.

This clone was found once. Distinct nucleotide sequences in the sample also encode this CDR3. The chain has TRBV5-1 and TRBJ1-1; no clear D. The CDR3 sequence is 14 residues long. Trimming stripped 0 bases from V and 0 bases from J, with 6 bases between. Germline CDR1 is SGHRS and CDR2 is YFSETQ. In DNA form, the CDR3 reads TGCGCCAGCAGCTTGGTTACAGTGAACACTGAAGCTTTCTTT. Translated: CASSLVTVNTEAFF.

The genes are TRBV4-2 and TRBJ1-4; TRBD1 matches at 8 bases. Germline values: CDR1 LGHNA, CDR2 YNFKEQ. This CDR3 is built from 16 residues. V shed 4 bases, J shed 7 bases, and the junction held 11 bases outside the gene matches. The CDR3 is CASSRLSQGASEKLFF. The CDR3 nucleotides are TGTGCCAGCAGCCGCTTATCCCAGGGGGCTAGTGAAAAACTGTTTTTT.

This CDR3 reads CASSPSAGGEKLFF. The CDR3 DNA reads TGTGCCAGCTCACCATCAGCAGGGGGCGAAAAACTGTTTTTT. This sequence joins TRBV18 and TRBJ1-4, with 8 nucleotides matching TRBD1. Germline CDR1 is KGHSH and CDR2 is LQKENI. The CDR3 has 14 residues. V gave up 2 bases and J gave up 8 bases; unmatched junction bases: 4. Full variable domain (outside the CDR3, taken from reference TRBV18 and TRBJ1-4): NAGVMQNPRHLVRRRGQEARLRCSPMKGHSHVYWYRQLPEEGLKFMVYLQKENIIDESGMPKERFSAEFPKEGPSILRIQQVVRGDSAAYFCASSPSAGGEKLFFGSGTQLSVL.

The CDR3 reads CATSRVPASGNTIYF. CDR3 coding DNA: TGTGCCACCAGCAGGGTTCCAGCCTCTGGAAACACCATATATTTT. The chain recombines TRBV15 with TRBJ1-3, with unresolved D. CDR1 is LNHNV, CDR2 YYDKDF, per germline (reference sequence). The germline V and J ends were trimmed by 3 bases and 0 bases, with 9 bases remaining between them. The CDR3 is 15 amino acids.

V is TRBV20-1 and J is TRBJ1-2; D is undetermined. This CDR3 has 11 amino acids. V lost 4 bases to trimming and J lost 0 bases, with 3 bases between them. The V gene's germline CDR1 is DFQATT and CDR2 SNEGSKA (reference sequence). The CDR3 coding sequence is TGCAGTGCTACCTCTAACTATGGCTACACCTTC. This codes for CSATSNYGYTF.

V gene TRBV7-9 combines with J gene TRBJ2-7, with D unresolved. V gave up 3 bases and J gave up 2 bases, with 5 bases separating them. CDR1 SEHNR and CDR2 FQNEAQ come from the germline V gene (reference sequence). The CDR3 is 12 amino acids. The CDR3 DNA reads TGTGCCAGCAGCTTTCAGGCCTACGAGCAGTACTTC. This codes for CASSFQAYEQYF.

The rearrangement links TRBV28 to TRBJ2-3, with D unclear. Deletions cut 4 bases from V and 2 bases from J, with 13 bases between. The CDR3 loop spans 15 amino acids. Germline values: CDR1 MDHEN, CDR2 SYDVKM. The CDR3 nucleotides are TGTGCCAGCAGTTCACCAGCGAGAATCACAGATACGCAGTATTTT. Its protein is CASSSPARITDTQYF. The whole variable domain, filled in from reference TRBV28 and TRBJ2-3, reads DVKVTQSSRYLVKRTGEKVFLECVQDMDHENMFWYRQDPGLGLRLIYFSYDVKMKEKGDIPEGYSVSREKKERFSLILESASTNQTSMYLCASSSPARITDTQYFGPGTRLTVL.

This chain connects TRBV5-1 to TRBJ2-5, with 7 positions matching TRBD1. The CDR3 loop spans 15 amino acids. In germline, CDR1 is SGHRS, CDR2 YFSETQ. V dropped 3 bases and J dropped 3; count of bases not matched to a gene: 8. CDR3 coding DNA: TGCGCCAGCAGCTCCCTTGGACAGGAGAAAGAGACCCAGTACTTC. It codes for CASSSLGQEKETQYF.

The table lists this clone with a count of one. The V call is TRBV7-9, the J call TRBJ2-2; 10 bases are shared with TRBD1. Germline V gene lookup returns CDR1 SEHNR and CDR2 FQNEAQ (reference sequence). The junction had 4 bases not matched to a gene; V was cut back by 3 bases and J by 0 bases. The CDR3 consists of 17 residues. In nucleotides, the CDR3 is TGTGCCAGCAGCTTGACAGGGGGCTTTGCGAACACCGGGGAGCTGTTTTTT. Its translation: CASSLTGGFANTGELFF.

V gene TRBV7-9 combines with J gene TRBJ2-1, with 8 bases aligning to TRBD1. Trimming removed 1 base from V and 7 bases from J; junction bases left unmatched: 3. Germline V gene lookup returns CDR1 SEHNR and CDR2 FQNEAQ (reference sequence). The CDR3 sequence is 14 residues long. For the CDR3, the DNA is TGTGCCAGCAGCTTAGGCAGGGGGCGAAATGAGCAGTTCTTC. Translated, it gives CASSLGRGRNEQFF.

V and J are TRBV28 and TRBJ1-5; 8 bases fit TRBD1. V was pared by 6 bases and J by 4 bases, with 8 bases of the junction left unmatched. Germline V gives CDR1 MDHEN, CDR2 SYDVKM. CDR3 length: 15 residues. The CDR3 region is CASRDGTGNNQPQHF. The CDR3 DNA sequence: TGTGCCAGCAGGGACGGGACAGGCAATAATCAGCCCCAGCATTTT.

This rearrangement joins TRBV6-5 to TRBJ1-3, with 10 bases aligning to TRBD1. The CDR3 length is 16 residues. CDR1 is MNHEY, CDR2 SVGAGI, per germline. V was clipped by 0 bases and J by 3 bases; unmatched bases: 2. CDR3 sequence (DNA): TGTGCCAGCAGTTACTCGTGGACAGGGGGTGGAAACACCATATATTTT. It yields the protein CASSYSWTGGGNTIYF.

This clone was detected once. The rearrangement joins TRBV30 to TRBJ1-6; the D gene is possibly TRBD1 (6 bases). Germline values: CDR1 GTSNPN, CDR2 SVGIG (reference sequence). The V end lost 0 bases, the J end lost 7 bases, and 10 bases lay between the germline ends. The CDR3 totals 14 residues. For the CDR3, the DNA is TGTGCCTGGAGTGTATTGGGGGGCAATTCACCCCTCCACTTT. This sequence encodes CAWSVLGGNSPLHF.

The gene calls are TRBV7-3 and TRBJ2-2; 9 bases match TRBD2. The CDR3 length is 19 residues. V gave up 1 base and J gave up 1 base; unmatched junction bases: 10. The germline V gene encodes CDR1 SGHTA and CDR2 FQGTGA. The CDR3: CASSLKVGGLAQNTGELFF. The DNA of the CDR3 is TGTGCCAGCAGCTTAAAAGTAGGGGGACTAGCCCAGAACACCGGGGAGCTGTTTTTT.

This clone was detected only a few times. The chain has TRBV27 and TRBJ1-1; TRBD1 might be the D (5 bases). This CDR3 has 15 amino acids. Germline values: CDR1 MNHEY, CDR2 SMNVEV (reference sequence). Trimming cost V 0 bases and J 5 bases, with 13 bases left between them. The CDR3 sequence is CASSLSPAGRTEAFF. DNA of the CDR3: TGTGCCAGCAGTTTATCCCCCGCAGGGAGGACTGAAGCTTTCTTT.

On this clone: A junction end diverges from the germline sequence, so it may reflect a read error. DNA for the CDR3: TGTGCCAGCAGCCCCGGGACAGGGGACGCGACCGGCTTC. Encoded protein: CASSPGTGDATGF. The chain joins TRBV5-6 to TRBJ1-2, with 10 bases lining up with TRBD1. The germline CDR1 and CDR2 sequences are SGHDT and YYEEEE. This CDR3 has 13 residues. The whole variable domain, filled in from reference TRBV5-6 and TRBJ1-2, reads DAGVTQSPTHLIKTRGQQVTLRCSPKSGHDTVSWYQQALGQGPQFIFQYYEEEERQRGNFPDRFSGHQFPNYSSELNVNALLLGDSALYLCASSPGTGDATGFGSGTRLTVV.